A single sample gave rise to the 21 T cell receptor beta chains below, sequenced in a study of cytomegalovirus exposure and HLA in healthy donors. PCR was performed using 60 Vbeta and 13 Jbeta primers. The data were produced by immunoSEQ multiplex PCR, yet TCRdb's version contains in-frame clones alone and is incomplete. The data show over 150,000 clones, approximately 79% seen once. The sequenced sample was PBMCs. These receptors were collected from a man between 40 and 49 years old in good health and CMV-seronegative.

The rearrangement joins TRBV21-1 to TRBJ2-7; the table's D call, TRBD1, has no DNA check behind it. TRBV21-1 is described as a pseudogene. The CDR3 has 14 amino acids. In nucleotides, the CDR3 is TGTGCCAGCAGCAATAGATCAGGGCGCTACGAGCAGTACTTC. As protein: CASSNRSGRYEQYF.

This sequence joins TRBV7-2 and TRBJ2-5, with TRBD2 matching 8 bases. The V gene's germline CDR1 is SGHTA and CDR2 FQGNSA. V shed 4 bases, J shed 1 base, and the junction held 8 bases outside the gene matches. The CDR3 totals 16 residues. The CDR3: CASSSRTGGFQETQYF. CDR3 coding DNA: TGTGCCAGCAGCTCGAGAACGGGGGGGTTCCAAGAGACCCAGTACTTC.

The chain recombines TRBV7-2 with TRBJ1-6; D is undetermined. The germline V gene encodes CDR1 SGHTA and CDR2 FQGNSA. This CDR3 has 15 residues. Trimming removed 1 base at V and 8 bases at J, with 12 bases between. The CDR3 loop is CASSLGARRDSPLHF. The CDR3, as DNA: TGTGCCAGCAGCTTAGGGGCACGGAGGGATTCACCCCTCCACTTT.

The chain links TRBV27 to TRBJ2-7, with D unresolved. CDR3 length: 12 amino acids. In germline, CDR1 is MNHEY, CDR2 SMNVEV (reference sequence). V lost 4 bases to trimming and J lost 3 bases, with 7 bases between them. The CDR3 protein is CASSSRGYEQYF. The CDR3 region has the DNA TGTGCCAGCAGTTCACGCGGCTACGAGCAGTACTTC.

The V call is TRBV9, the J call TRBJ2-1; D is uncertain. The V end was cut by 4 bases, the J end by 1 base, with 9 bases between. From germline, CDR1 is SGDLS and CDR2 YYNGEE. This CDR3 contains 14 residues. The CDR3 nucleotides read TGTGCCAGCAGCCTCCAGGCTTCCTACAATGAGCAGTTCTTC. This codes for CASSLQASYNEQFF.

V usage is TRBV5-4 and J usage is TRBJ2-3; D is perhaps TRBD2 (6 bases). The germline gives CDR1 SGHNT, CDR2 YYREEE (reference sequence). V lost 2 bases and J lost 4, with 14 bases in between. The CDR3 runs to 15 residues. CDR3 sequence: CASSFRAGVSDTQYF. CDR3 sequence (DNA): TGTGCCAGCAGCTTTCGAGCGGGCGTTTCAGATACGCAGTATTTT.

The rearrangement links TRBV10-3 to TRBJ1-1, with D possibly TRBD1 on 6 matching bases. Looked up from germline, CDR1 is ENHRY and CDR2 is SYGVKD. The V gene lost 5 bases and the J gene lost 8 bases, with 18 bases spanning the gap. This CDR3 has 14 amino acids. CDR3 in amino acids: CAISPEVGGREAFF. The CDR3 coding sequence is TGTGCCATCAGTCCTGAAGTCGGGGGGCGAGAAGCTTTCTTT.

Concerning this clone: The junction differs from germline at one of its ends, possibly a read error. The chain recombines TRBV7-7 with TRBJ2-1; 10 nucleotides match TRBD2. CDR1 is SSHAT, CDR2 FNYEAQ, per germline (reference sequence). CDR3 length: 15 residues. The CDR3 DNA follows: TGTGCTAGCAGCCAGTCTAGCGGGAGCTACAATGAGCAGTTCTTC. This gives the protein CASSQSSGSYNEQFF.

The chain recombines TRBV6-5 with TRBJ2-3; D call uncertain. With 7 bases removed from V and 6 bases from J, the gap between germline ends came to 8 bases. The CDR3 has 11 residues. Per germline, CDR1 MNHEY and CDR2 SVGAGI. The CDR3 region has the DNA TGTGCCAGCAAACGACTGGATACGCAGTATTTT. This sequence encodes CASKRLDTQYF.

The chain employs TRBV28 and TRBJ1-5, with TRBD1 matching 9 bases. CDR3 size: 15 residues. The J segment lost 4 bases and the V segment lost 6 bases, leaving 7 bases of the junction unmatched. CDR1 and CDR2 (germline): MDHEN, SYDVKM. DNA for the CDR3: TGTGCCAGCAGCCGCCGGGACAGGGTAAATCAGCCCCAGCATTTT. Its translation is CASSRRDRVNQPQHF.

The rearrangement links TRBV6-5 to TRBJ2-2; D may be TRBD2 (6 bases). In germline, CDR1 is MNHEY, CDR2 SVGAGI. The CDR3 length is 16 residues. V gave up 4 bases and J gave up 2 bases, with 14 bases separating them. The CDR3: CASSSAGAGNTGELFF. CDR3 nucleotides: TGTGCCAGCAGTTCCGCTGGAGCGGGTAACACCGGGGAGCTGTTTTTT.

CDR3 DNA sequence: TGCAGCGGTAACAGGGGGCTCATTCAGTACTTC. This codes for CSGNRGLIQYF. The chain uses TRBV29-1 and TRBJ2-4, with 9 bases lining up with TRBD1. This CDR3 has 11 residues. V lost 7 bases, J lost 9 bases, and 4 bases stayed unmatched. The V gene's germline CDR1 is SQVTM and CDR2 ANQGSEA. Full variable domain (rest looked up from reference TRBV29-1 and TRBJ2-4): SAVISQKPSRDICQRGTSLTIQCQVDSQVTMMFWYRQQPGQSLTLIATANQGSEATYESGFVIDKFPISRPNLTFSTLTVSNMSPEDSSIYLCSGNRGLIQYFGAGTRLSVL.

The chain couples TRBV13 to TRBJ2-1; 10 bases are a match to TRBD1. The V gene's germline CDR1 is PRHDT and CDR2 FYEKMQ (reference sequence). This CDR3 contains 15 residues. The trim removed 5 bases at V and 4 bases at J, leaving 5 bases unmatched. As DNA, the CDR3 is TGTGCCAGCAGCGCGGGACAGGGGACGTACAATGAGCAGTTCTTC. Amino acid sequence: CASSAGQGTYNEQFF.

The V gene is TRBV28, the J gene TRBJ2-3; TRBD2 is a possible D gene (6 bases). The CDR3 loop spans 15 amino acids. The V gene lost 5 bases and the J gene lost 4 bases, with 16 bases spanning the gap. Germline values: CDR1 MDHEN, CDR2 SYDVKM. The CDR3 protein is CASSPIAVGADTQYF. In nucleotides, the CDR3 is TGTGCCAGCAGTCCGATAGCGGTTGGGGCAGATACGCAGTATTTT.

The CDR3 loop is CASTGGTFQSKQYF. In nucleotides, the CDR3 is TGTGCCAGCACTGGGGGGACGTTTCAATCCAAGCAGTACTTC. The chain employs TRBV14 and TRBJ2-7, with D possibly TRBD2 on 6 matching bases. Germline CDR1 SGHDN, CDR2 FVKESK. This CDR3 contains 14 residues. The V end was cut by 7 bases, the J end by 8 bases, with 21 bases between.

V usage is TRBV6-1 and J usage is TRBJ2-1; TRBD2 matches 11 bases. V lost 6 bases and J lost 4; bases outside the gene matches: 5. Looked up from germline, CDR1 is MNHNS and CDR2 is SASEGT. The CDR3 has 15 residues. CDR3 coding DNA: TGTGCCAGCAGACTCGGACTAGCGGGTTACAATGAGCAGTTCTTC. Translating it yields CASRLGLAGYNEQFF.

The V call is TRBV11-2, the J call TRBJ2-3; 8 nucleotides align to TRBD1. Germline-derived CDR1 and CDR2 are SGHAT and FQNNGV. J gave up 8 bases and V 5 bases, and 6 bases lay outside the gene matches. CDR3 size: 13 residues. The CDR3 DNA is TGTGCCAGCAGCCCCGGACAGGGTCGTACGCAGTATTTT. Protein sequence: CASSPGQGRTQYF.

The chain has TRBV28 and TRBJ1-5; 10 nucleotides agree with TRBD1. V was clipped by 10 bases and J by 6 bases; unmatched bases: 9. Germline CDR1 is MDHEN and CDR2 is SYDVKM. The CDR3 has 14 residues. The CDR3 nucleotides are TGTGCCACCAAGGGACAGGGGCGGGTTCAGCCCCAGCATTTT. This codes for CATKGQGRVQPQHF.

In its sample, this clone was seen a few times. V usage is TRBV5-4 and J usage is TRBJ2-7; the D gene is possibly TRBD2 (6 bases). Germline V gives CDR1 SGHNT, CDR2 YYREEE (reference sequence). The CDR3 spans 14 residues. Trimming cost V 2 bases and J 0 bases, with 9 bases left between them. CDR3 sequence (DNA): TGTGCCAGCAGCTTTGACGGGAGCTCCTACGAGCAGTACTTC. Its protein product is CASSFDGSSYEQYF.

The CDR3 DNA reads as TGTGCCAGCAGGTCTGGTCAGCGGCAGACCGGGGAGCTGTTTTTT. It specifies CASRSGQRQTGELFF. The V call is TRBV28, the J call TRBJ2-2; possible D gene TRBD2, 5 bases. This CDR3 contains 15 residues. V lost 6 bases to trimming and J lost 5 bases, with 16 bases between them. Germline CDR1 and CDR2: MDHEN and SYDVKM.

This clone occurred once. The V gene is TRBV5-4, the J gene TRBJ2-3, with D maybe TRBD1 (5 bases). Trimming removed 4 bases from V and 2 bases from J, with 11 bases in between. CDR1 and CDR2 from the germline V gene are SGHNT and YYREEE (reference sequence). The CDR3 length is 14 residues. This CDR3 reads CASSPWTTTDTQYF. The CDR3 DNA reads as TGTGCCAGCAGCCCCTGGACAACCACAGATACGCAGTATTTT. The full variable domain, with the rest looked up from reference TRBV5-4 and TRBJ2-3, is ETGVTQSPTHLIKTRGQQVTLRCSSQSGHNTVSWYQQALGQGPQFIFQYYREEENGRGNFPPRFSGLQFPNYSSELNVNALELDDSALYLCASSPWTTTDTQYFGPGTRLTVL.